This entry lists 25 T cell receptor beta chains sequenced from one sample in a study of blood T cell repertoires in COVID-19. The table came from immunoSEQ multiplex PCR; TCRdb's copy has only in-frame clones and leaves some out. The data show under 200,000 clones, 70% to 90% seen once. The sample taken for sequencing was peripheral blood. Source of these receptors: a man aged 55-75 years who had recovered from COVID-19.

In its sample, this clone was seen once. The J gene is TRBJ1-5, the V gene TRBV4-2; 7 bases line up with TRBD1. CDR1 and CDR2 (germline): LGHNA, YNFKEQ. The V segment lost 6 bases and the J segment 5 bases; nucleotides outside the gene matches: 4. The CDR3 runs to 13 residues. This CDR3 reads CASSPDRDQPQHF. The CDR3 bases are TGTGCCAGCAGTCCTGACAGGGATCAGCCCCAGCATTTT.

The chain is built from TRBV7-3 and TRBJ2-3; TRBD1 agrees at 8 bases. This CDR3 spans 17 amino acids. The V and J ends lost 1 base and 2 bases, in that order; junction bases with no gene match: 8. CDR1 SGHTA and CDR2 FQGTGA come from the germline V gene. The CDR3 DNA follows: TGTGCCAGCAGCTTAAAAGTACAGGGGGGTTACACAGATACGCAGTATTTT. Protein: CASSLKVQGGYTDTQYF. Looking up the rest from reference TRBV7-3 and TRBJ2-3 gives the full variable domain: GAGVSQTPSNKVTEKGKYVELRCDPISGHTALYWYRQSLGQGPEFLIYFQGTGAADDSGLPNDRFFAVRPEGSVSTLKIQRTERGDSAVYLCASSLKVQGGYTDTQYFGPGTRLTVL.

The CDR3 here is CASSESGRSGELFF. CDR3 bases: TGCGCCAGCAGTGAGAGTGGTCGGAGTGGGGAGCTGTTTTTT. This chain connects TRBV10-2 to TRBJ2-2; no reliable D call. This CDR3 has 14 residues. V was pared by 2 bases and J by 8 bases, with 12 bases between. The germline CDR1 and CDR2 sequences are WSHSY and SAAADI.

The CDR3 DNA reads as TGTGCCAGCAGCTTGACAGCCCTACTTAATTCACCCCTCCACTTT. It codes for CASSLTALLNSPLHF. The V gene is TRBV5-5, the J gene TRBJ1-6; D unresolved. V was cut by 1 base and J by 6 bases, with 11 bases left in between. Looked up from germline, CDR1 is SGHKS and CDR2 is YYEKEE (reference sequence). CDR3 size: 15 residues. The variable domain in full, with the rest retrieved from reference TRBV5-5 and TRBJ1-6, is DAGVTQSPTHLIKTRGQQVTLRCSPISGHKSVSWYQQVLGQGPQFIFQYYEKEERGRGNFPDRFSARQFPNYSSELNVNALLLGDSALYLCASSLTALLNSPLHFGNGTRLTVT.

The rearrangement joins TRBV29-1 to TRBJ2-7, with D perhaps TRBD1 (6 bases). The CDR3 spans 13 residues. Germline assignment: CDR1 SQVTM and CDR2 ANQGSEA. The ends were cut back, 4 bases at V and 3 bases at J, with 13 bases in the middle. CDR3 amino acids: CSVASGEGYEQYF. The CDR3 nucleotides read TGCAGCGTTGCTTCAGGGGAAGGCTACGAGCAGTACTTC.

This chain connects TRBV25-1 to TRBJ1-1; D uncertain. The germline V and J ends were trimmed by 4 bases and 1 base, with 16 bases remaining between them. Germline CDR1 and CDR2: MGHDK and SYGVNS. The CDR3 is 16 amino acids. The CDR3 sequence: CASSAAVGKQNTEAFF. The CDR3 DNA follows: TGTGCCAGCAGTGCTGCGGTAGGAAAACAGAACACTGAAGCTTTCTTT.

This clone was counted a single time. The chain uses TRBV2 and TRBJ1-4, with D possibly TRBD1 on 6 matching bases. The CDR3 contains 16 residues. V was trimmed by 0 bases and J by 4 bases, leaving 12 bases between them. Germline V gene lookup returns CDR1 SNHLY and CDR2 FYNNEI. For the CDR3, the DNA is TGTGCCAGCAGTGAAGCCCCAGGGGCTATTAATGAAAAACTGTTTTTT. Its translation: CASSEAPGAINEKLFF.

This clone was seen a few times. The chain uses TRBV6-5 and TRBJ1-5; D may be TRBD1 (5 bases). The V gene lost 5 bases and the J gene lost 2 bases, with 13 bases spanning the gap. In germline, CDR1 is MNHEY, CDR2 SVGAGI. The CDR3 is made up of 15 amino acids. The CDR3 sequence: CASSPGFRGNQPQHF. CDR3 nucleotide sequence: TGTGCCAGCAGTCCAGGGTTTAGGGGCAATCAGCCCCAGCATTTT.

CDR3 region: CASSLISQGYNEQFF. CDR3 DNA: TGTGCCAGCAGTTTAATATCCCAGGGATACAATGAGCAGTTCTTC. This sequence joins TRBV7-9 and TRBJ2-1; tentatively, D is TRBD1 (5 bases). CDR3 length equals 15 residues. V lost 6 bases, J lost 4 bases, and 16 bases lay in between. Germline CDR1 reads SEHNR; CDR2 reads FQNEAQ (reference sequence). Combining the CDR3 with reference TRBV7-9 and TRBJ2-1 gives the whole variable domain DTGVSQNPRHKITKRGQNVTFRCDPISEHNRLYWYRQTLGQGPEFLTYFQNEAQLEKSRLLSDRFSAERPKGSFSTLEIQRTEQGDSAMYLCASSLISQGYNEQFFGPGTRLTVL.

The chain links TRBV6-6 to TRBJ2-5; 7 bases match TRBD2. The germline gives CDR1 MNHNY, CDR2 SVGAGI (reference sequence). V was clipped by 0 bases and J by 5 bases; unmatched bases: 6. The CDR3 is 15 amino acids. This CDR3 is CASSYSRQAGETQYF. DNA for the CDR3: TGTGCCAGCAGTTACTCTCGACAAGCGGGGGAGACCCAGTACTTC.

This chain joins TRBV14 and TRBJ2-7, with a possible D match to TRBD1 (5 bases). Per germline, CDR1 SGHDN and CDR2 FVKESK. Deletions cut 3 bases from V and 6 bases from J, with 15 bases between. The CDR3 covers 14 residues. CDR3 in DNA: TGTGCCAGCAGCCACCCTGGGGCGCGGAGCGAGCAGTACTTC. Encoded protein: CASSHPGARSEQYF.

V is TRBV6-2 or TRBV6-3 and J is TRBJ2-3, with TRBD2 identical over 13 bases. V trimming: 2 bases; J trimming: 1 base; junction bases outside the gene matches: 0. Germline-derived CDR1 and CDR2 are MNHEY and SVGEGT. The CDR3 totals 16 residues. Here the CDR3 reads CASSYGLAGGTDTQYF. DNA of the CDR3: TGTGCCAGCAGTTACGGACTAGCGGGGGGCACAGATACGCAGTATTTT.

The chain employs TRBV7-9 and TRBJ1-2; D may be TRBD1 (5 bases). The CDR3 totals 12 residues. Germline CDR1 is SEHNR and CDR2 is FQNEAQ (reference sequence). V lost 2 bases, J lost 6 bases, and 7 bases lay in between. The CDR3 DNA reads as TGTGCCAGCAGCTTAAGGGGCAATGGCTACACCTTC. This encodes CASSLRGNGYTF.

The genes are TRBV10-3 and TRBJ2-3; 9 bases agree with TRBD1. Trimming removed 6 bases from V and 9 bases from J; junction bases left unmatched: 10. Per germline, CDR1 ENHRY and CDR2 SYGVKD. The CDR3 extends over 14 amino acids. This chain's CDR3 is CAISMGTGKKTQYF. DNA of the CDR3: TGTGCCATCAGCATGGGGACAGGGAAAAAGACGCAGTATTTT.

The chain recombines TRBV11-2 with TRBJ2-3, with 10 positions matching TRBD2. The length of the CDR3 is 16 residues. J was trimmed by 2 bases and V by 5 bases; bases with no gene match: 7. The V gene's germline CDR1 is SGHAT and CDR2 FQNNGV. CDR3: CASSQHSGGITDTQYF. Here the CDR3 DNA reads TGTGCCAGCAGCCAACATAGCGGGGGGATCACAGATACGCAGTATTTT.

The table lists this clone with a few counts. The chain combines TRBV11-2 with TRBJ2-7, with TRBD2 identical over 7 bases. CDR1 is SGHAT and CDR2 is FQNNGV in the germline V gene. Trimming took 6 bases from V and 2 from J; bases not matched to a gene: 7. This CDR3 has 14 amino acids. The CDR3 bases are TGTGCCAGCAGTTCCGGGACTACCACCTACGAGCAGTACTTC. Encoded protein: CASSSGTTTYEQYF.

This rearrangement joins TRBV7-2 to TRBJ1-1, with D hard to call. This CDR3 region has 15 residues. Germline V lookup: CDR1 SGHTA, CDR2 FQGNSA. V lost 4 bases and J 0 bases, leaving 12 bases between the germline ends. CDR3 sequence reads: CASSSIPTLNTEAFF. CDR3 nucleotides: TGTGCCAGCAGCTCGATACCAACACTGAACACTGAAGCTTTCTTT.

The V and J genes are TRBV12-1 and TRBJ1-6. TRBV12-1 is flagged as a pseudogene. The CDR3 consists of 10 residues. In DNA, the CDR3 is TGTGCCAGCAGCCCCGTCCCCCTCCACTTT. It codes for CASSPVPLHF.

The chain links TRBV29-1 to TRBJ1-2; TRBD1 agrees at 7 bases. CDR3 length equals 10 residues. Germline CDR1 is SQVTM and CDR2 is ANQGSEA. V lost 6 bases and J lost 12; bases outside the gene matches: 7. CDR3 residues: CSVGQRKNTF. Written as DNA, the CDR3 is TGCAGCGTGGGACAGAGGAAGAACACCTTC.

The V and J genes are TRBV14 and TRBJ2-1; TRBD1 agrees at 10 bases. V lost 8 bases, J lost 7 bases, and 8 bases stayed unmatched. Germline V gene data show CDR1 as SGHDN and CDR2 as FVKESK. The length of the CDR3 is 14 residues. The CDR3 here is CASGRDRGWNEQFF. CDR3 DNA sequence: TGTGCCAGCGGCCGGGACAGGGGCTGGAATGAGCAGTTCTTC.

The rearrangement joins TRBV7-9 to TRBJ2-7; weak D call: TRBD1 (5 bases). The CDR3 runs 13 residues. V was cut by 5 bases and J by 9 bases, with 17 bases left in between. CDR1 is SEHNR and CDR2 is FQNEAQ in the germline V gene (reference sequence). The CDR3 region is CASSQQVGSGQYF. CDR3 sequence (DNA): TGTGCCAGCAGCCAACAGGTTGGGTCGGGGCAGTACTTC.

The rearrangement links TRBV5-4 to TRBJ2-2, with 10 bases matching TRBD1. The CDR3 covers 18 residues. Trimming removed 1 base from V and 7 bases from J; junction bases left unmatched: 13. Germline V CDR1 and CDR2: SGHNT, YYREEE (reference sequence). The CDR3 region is CASSLPPTGGLQDGELFF. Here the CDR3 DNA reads TGTGCCAGCAGCTTGCCCCCGACAGGGGGCTTGCAAGACGGGGAGCTGTTTTTT.

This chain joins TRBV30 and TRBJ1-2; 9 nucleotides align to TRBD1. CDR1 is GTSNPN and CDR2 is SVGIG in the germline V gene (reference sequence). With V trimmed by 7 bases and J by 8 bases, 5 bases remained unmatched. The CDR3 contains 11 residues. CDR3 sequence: CASDRGTGYTF. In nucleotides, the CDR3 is TGTGCCTCCGACAGGGGGACCGGCTACACCTTC. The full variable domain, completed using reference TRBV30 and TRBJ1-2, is SQTIHQWPATLVQPVGSPLSLECTVEGTSNPNLYWYRQAAGRGLQLLFYSVGIGQISSEVPQNLSASRPQDRQFILSSKKLLLSDSGFYLCASDRGTGYTFGSGTRLTVV.

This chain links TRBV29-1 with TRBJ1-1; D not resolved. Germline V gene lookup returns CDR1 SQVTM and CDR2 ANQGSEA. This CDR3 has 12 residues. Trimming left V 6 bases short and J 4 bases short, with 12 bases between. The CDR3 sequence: CSVLASGTEAFF. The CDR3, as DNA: TGCAGCGTCTTGGCATCAGGCACTGAAGCTTTCTTT.

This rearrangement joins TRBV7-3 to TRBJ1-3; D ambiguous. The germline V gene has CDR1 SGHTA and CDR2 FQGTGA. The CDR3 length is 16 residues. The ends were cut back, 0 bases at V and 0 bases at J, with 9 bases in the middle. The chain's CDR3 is CASSLTERVSGNTIYF. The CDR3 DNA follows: TGTGCCAGCAGCTTAACAGAACGGGTCTCTGGAAACACCATATATTTT.